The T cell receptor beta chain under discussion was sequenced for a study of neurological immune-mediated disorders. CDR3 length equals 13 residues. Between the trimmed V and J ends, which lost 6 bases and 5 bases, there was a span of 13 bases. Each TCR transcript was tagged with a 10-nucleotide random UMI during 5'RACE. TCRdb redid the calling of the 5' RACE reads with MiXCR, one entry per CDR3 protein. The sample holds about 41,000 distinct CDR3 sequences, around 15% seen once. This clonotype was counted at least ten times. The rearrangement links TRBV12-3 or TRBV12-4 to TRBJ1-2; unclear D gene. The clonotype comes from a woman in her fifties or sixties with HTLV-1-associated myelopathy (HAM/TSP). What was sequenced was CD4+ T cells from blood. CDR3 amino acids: CASSPNPLYGYTF. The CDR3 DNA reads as TGTGCCAGCAGCCCTAATCCGCTTTATGGCTACACCTTC.